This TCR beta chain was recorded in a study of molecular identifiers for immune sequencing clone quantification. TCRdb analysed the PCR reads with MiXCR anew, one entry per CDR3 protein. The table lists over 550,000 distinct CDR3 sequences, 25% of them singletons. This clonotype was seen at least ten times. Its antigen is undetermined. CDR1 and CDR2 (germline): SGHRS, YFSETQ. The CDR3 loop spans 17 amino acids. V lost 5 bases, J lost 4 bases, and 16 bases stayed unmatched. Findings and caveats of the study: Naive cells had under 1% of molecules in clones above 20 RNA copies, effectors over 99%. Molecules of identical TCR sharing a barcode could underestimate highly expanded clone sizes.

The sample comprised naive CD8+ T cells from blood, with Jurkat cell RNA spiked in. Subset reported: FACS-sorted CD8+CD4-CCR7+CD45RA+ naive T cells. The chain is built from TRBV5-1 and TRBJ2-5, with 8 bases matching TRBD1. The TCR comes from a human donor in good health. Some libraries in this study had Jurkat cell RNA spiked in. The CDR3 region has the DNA TGCGCCAGCAGGACGCACACCTTAGGACAGGGCGGAGAGACCCAGTACTTC. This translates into CASRTHTLGQGGETQYF.